This T cell receptor (beta chain) was documented in a study of metastatic and nonmetastatic thyroid tumors. This CDR3 comprises 14 residues. The junction had 8 bases not matched to a gene; V was cut back by 1 base and J by 9 bases. Germline V gene sequence: CDR1 GTSNPN, CDR2 SVGIG (reference sequence). TCRdb re-clonotyped the PCR reads via MiXCR. This table has 25,000 to 30,000 clones, 15% appearing once. Each patient came to thyroid surgery without any prior treatment (of any kind). The sequencing sample was made of blood. The clonotype was recovered from a female donor with papillary thyroid cancer or a benign thyroid nodule (not recorded which). Some clones in this sample may be carry-over from other donors' samples. The V gene is TRBV30, the J gene TRBJ2-7; 11 bases match TRBD2. The chain's CDR3 is CAWSAASGRIGQYF. The CDR3 DNA sequence: TGTGCCTGGAGTGCGGCTAGCGGGAGGATTGGGCAGTACTTC.